These T cell receptor beta chains were read from a single sample in a study of blood T cell repertoires in COVID-19. The assay was immunoSEQ multiplex PCR, and TCRdb's table has in-frame clones only and misses some. The repertoire includes about half a million clones, approximately 85% of them detected once, and roughly 3.2% sits in the top ten. Sequencing was done on a sample of peripheral blood. Source of these receptors: a human donor in a cohort sampled during active COVID-19. CDR3s include the opening cysteine and the closing phenylalanine or tryptophan. D genes are given only for firm matches. The size of a clone is reported for some rows only, either as once, few or many, or as a class for expanded clones.

V gene: TRBV7-2
clone size: -
J gene: TRBJ1-4
D gene: -
CDR3 DNA: TGTGCCAGCAGGAGGACATCTGCTAATGAAAAACTGTTTTTT
CDR3 protein: CASRRTSANEKLFF

V gene: TRBV5-1
clone size: few
J gene: TRBJ2-7
D gene: -
CDR3 DNA: TGCGCCAGCAGCGCTGGAGACTCGGACGAGCAGTACTTC
CDR3 protein: CASSAGDSDEQYF

V gene: TRBV7-2
clone size: -
J gene: TRBJ2-5
D gene: TRBD2
CDR3 DNA: TGTGCCAGCAGCATCCTAGCGGGAGTTGAGACCCAGTACTTC
CDR3 protein: CASSILAGVETQYF

V gene: TRBV5-5
clone size: -
J gene: TRBJ1-2
D gene: -
CDR3 DNA: TGTGCCAGCAGACCTGGACAATCCTATGGCTACACCTTC
CDR3 protein: CASRPGQSYGYTF

V gene: TRBV3-1/TRBV3-2
clone size: -
J gene: TRBJ1-1
D gene: -
CDR3 DNA: TGTGCCAGCAGCCGACCTGGACAGCTGAACACTGAAGCTTTCTTT
CDR3 protein: CASSRPGQLNTEAFF

V gene: TRBV6-5
clone size: -
J gene: TRBJ1-2
D gene: TRBD1
CDR3 DNA: TGTGCCAGCCGAAAGGGGGCAACCACCTATGGCTACACCTTC
CDR3 protein: CASRKGATTYGYTF

V gene: TRBV6-5
clone size: -
J gene: TRBJ2-1
D gene: -
CDR3 DNA: TGTGCCAGCAGTTATGCGGGGGCGGGCGATGAGCAGTTCTTC
CDR3 protein: CASSYAGAGDEQFF

V gene: TRBV30
clone size: -
J gene: TRBJ1-2
D gene: -
CDR3 DNA: TGTGCCTGGCGGGAGGATCAATTTCTCACCTTC
CDR3 protein: CAWREDQFLTF

V gene: TRBV2
clone size: -
J gene: TRBJ1-2
D gene: TRBD1
CDR3 DNA: TGTGCCAGCAGGGGACAGGGGATCTATGGCTACACCTTC
CDR3 protein: CASRGQGIYGYTF

V gene: TRBV6-2/TRBV6-3
clone size: -
J gene: TRBJ1-5
D gene: -
CDR3 DNA: TGTGCCAGCAGTTACTCGCGGCAGCCCCAGCATTTT
CDR3 protein: CASSYSRQPQHF

V gene: TRBV29-1
clone size: -
J gene: TRBJ1-2
D gene: -
CDR3 DNA: TGCAGCGTTGAATTCGTCCGGGGGGGTAACTATGGCTACACCTTC
CDR3 protein: CSVEFVRGGNYGYTF

V gene: TRBV30
clone size: -
J gene: TRBJ1-2
D gene: TRBD1
CDR3 DNA: TGTGCCTGGAGTGCACAGGGGATGGGAGGCTACACCTTC
CDR3 protein: CAWSAQGMGGYTF

V gene: TRBV7-2
clone size: -
J gene: TRBJ1-1
D gene: -
CDR3 DNA: TGTGCCAGCAGCCCGGCGGGCTCCCAGCAGTTTATGAACACTGAAGCTTTCTTT
CDR3 protein: CASSPAGSQQFMNTEAFF

V gene: TRBV6-6
clone size: -
J gene: TRBJ2-1
D gene: TRBD2
CDR3 DNA: TGTGCCACCCTAGAGGTAGCGGGAGCTTACAATGAGCAGTTCTTC
CDR3 protein: CATLEVAGAYNEQFF

V gene: TRBV30
clone size: -
J gene: TRBJ2-2
D gene: TRBD2
CDR3 DNA: TGTGCCTGGAGTGTTGCGGGAGAGGTAAACACCGGGGAGCTGTTTTTT
CDR3 protein: CAWSVAGEVNTGELFF

V gene: TRBV6-6
clone size: -
J gene: TRBJ2-4
D gene: TRBD2
CDR3 DNA: TGTGCCAGCAGATCGGGGGGGGACAAAAACATTCAGTACTTC
CDR3 protein: CASRSGGDKNIQYF

V gene: TRBV11-2
clone size: -
J gene: TRBJ2-7
D gene: -
CDR3 DNA: TGTGCCAGCAGCTTAGATGGGGGCAGCCAAATCTACGAGCAGTACTTC
CDR3 protein: CASSLDGGSQIYEQYF

V gene: TRBV5-4
clone size: -
J gene: TRBJ2-2
D gene: -
CDR3 DNA: TGTGCCAGCAGCTTCCCGATGACTCAGGGGTACACCGGGGAGCTGTTTTTT
CDR3 protein: CASSFPMTQGYTGELFF

V gene: TRBV18
clone size: -
J gene: TRBJ1-6
D gene: -
CDR3 DNA: TGTGCCAGCTCACCACCGAGACAGACAGAAAATTCACCCCTCCACTTT
CDR3 protein: CASSPPRQTENSPLHF

V gene: TRBV7-8
clone size: -
J gene: TRBJ2-7
D gene: TRBD1
CDR3 DNA: TGTGCCAGCAGTTCGCCGACAGGGCCGTACGAGCAGTACTTC
CDR3 protein: CASSSPTGPYEQYF

V gene: TRBV30
clone size: -
J gene: TRBJ1-6
D gene: -
CDR3 DNA: TGTGCCTGGACTCCTCTCCCTGCGGGTAATTCACCCCTCCACTTT
CDR3 protein: CAWTPLPAGNSPLHF

V gene: TRBV11-1
clone size: -
J gene: TRBJ2-7
D gene: TRBD2
CDR3 DNA: TGTGCCAGCAGCCGGAGGGGCGGGGGCTCCTACGAGCAGTACTTC
CDR3 protein: CASSRRGGGSYEQYF

V gene: TRBV12-3/TRBV12-4
clone size: -
J gene: TRBJ1-1
D gene: -
CDR3 DNA: TGTGCCAGCGGGCAGGAGGGGGCTTTCTTT
CDR3 protein: CASGQEGAFF

V gene: TRBV6-6
clone size: once
J gene: TRBJ2-1
D gene: -
CDR3 DNA: TGTGCCAGCAGTCCCGGGACTGCCGCTTTCAATGAGCAGTTCTTC
CDR3 protein: CASSPGTAAFNEQFF

V gene: TRBV3-1/TRBV3-2
clone size: once
J gene: TRBJ2-3
D gene: -
CDR3 DNA: TGTGCCAGCAGCCACAATAGCGCCTCAGATACGCAGTATTTT
CDR3 protein: CASSHNSASDTQYF

V gene: TRBV5-5
clone size: -
J gene: TRBJ2-5
D gene: TRBD2
CDR3 DNA: TGTGCCAGCAGCCCGGGGGCGGGGGGCGCGGGAGAGACCCAGTACTTC
CDR3 protein: CASSPGAGGAGETQYF

V gene: TRBV5-6
clone size: -
J gene: TRBJ2-3
D gene: TRBD2
CDR3 DNA: TGTGCCAGCAGCTGGAGAGCTAGCGGGAGGGTCATAGATACGCAGTATTTT
CDR3 protein: CASSWRASGRVIDTQYF

V gene: TRBV9
clone size: -
J gene: TRBJ1-2
D gene: -
CDR3 DNA: TGTGCCAGCAGCGTCGGGGGTACTCACTATGGCTACACCTTC
CDR3 protein: CASSVGGTHYGYTF

V gene: TRBV7-6
clone size: -
J gene: TRBJ1-3
D gene: -
CDR3 DNA: TGTGCCAGCAGCCCCGAAATCGGGGGTACTGGAAACACCATATATTTT
CDR3 protein: CASSPEIGGTGNTIYF

V gene: TRBV3-1/TRBV3-2
clone size: -
J gene: TRBJ2-7
D gene: -
CDR3 DNA: TGTGCCAGCAGCGAACTAGGAGCGCAGTACTTC
CDR3 protein: CASSELGAQYF

V gene: TRBV27
clone size: -
J gene: TRBJ1-4
D gene: -
CDR3 DNA: TGTGCCAGCAGTTTGAGGGGAGGGCTTGAAAAACTGTTTTTT
CDR3 protein: CASSLRGGLEKLFF

V gene: TRBV25-1
clone size: -
J gene: TRBJ1-5
D gene: TRBD1
CDR3 DNA: TGTGCCAGCAGTGGACAGGGCTACAATCAGCCCCAGCATTTT
CDR3 protein: CASSGQGYNQPQHF

V gene: TRBV5-4
clone size: -
J gene: TRBJ2-7
D gene: TRBD2
CDR3 DNA: TGTGCCAGCAGTTCCGGGACTAGCGGGAGGGCCGGAAGCGAGCAGTACTTC
CDR3 protein: CASSSGTSGRAGSEQYF

V gene: TRBV19
clone size: -
J gene: TRBJ1-5
D gene: -
CDR3 DNA: TGTGCCAGTAGTATTGACAGAGAGTTTAATCAGCCCCAGCATTTT
CDR3 protein: CASSIDREFNQPQHF

V gene: TRBV19
clone size: -
J gene: TRBJ2-7
D gene: -
CDR3 DNA: TGTGCCAGTAGTAGGGGCAGAGATGGGGAGCAGTACTTC
CDR3 protein: CASSRGRDGEQYF

V gene: TRBV2
clone size: -
J gene: TRBJ2-5
D gene: TRBD1
CDR3 DNA: TGTGCCAGCAGAGGGACAGGAGAGACCCAGTACTTC
CDR3 protein: CASRGTGETQYF

V gene: TRBV19
clone size: few
J gene: TRBJ1-5
D gene: -
CDR3 DNA: TGTGCCAGTAAGCACACGGGCGGGAAGGGAAATCAGCCCCAGCATTTT
CDR3 protein: CASKHTGGKGNQPQHF

V gene: TRBV19
clone size: -
J gene: TRBJ2-7
D gene: -
CDR3 DNA: TGTGCCAGTAGTCCCCCGGGGGCCTACGAGCAGTACTTC
CDR3 protein: CASSPPGAYEQYF

V gene: TRBV10-3
clone size: once
J gene: TRBJ1-2
D gene: -
CDR3 DNA: TGTGCCATCAGTGAAGGTTTGGTACCTGCGGGAACCGGCTACACCTTC
CDR3 protein: CAISEGLVPAGTGYTF

V gene: TRBV29-1
clone size: once
J gene: TRBJ2-5
D gene: TRBD1
CDR3 DNA: TGCAGCGGAGAGGTTAACAGGGGGCGTATCGAGACCCAGTACTTC
CDR3 protein: CSGEVNRGRIETQYF

V gene: TRBV28
clone size: -
J gene: TRBJ1-6
D gene: TRBD1
CDR3 DNA: TGTGCCAGCAGTTATCCCGGACAGGGTCCTGCTTCACCCCTCCACTTT
CDR3 protein: CASSYPGQGPASPLHF

V gene: TRBV7-9
clone size: -
J gene: TRBJ1-2
D gene: -
CDR3 DNA: TGTGCCAGCAGCTTAAACAGGGATGGCTATGGCTACACCTTC
CDR3 protein: CASSLNRDGYGYTF

V gene: TRBV19
clone size: -
J gene: TRBJ1-1
D gene: TRBD1
CDR3 DNA: TGTGCCAGTAGGGATCATAGGACAGGGACGAACACTGAAGCTTTCTTT
CDR3 protein: CASRDHRTGTNTEAFF

V gene: TRBV28
clone size: -
J gene: TRBJ2-5
D gene: TRBD1
CDR3 DNA: TGTGCCAGCCACCGACAGGGGAAAGAGACCCAGTACTTC
CDR3 protein: CASHRQGKETQYF

V gene: TRBV19
clone size: -
J gene: TRBJ2-7
D gene: -
CDR3 DNA: TGTGCCAGTAGTATCCAACTAGCCTACGAGCAGTACTTC
CDR3 protein: CASSIQLAYEQYF

V gene: TRBV5-1
clone size: -
J gene: TRBJ2-1
D gene: -
CDR3 DNA: TGCGCCAGCCGATATAGCGGAAGGGGCAATGAGCAGTTCTTC
CDR3 protein: CASRYSGRGNEQFF

V gene: TRBV2
clone size: -
J gene: TRBJ1-6
D gene: -
CDR3 DNA: TGTGCCAGCAGTGAAACAGACCTTAATTCACCCCTCCACTTT
CDR3 protein: CASSETDLNSPLHF

V gene: TRBV4-3
clone size: -
J gene: TRBJ2-2
D gene: TRBD2
CDR3 DNA: TGCGCCAGCAGCCAAGAACCGGGAGGAAACACCGGGGAGCTGTTTTTT
CDR3 protein: CASSQEPGGNTGELFF

V gene: TRBV6-5
clone size: -
J gene: TRBJ2-4
D gene: -
CDR3 DNA: TGTGCCAGCACCTCGACAGGTCTGGCCAAAAACATTCAGTACTTC
CDR3 protein: CASTSTGLAKNIQYF

V gene: TRBV5-1
clone size: -
J gene: TRBJ2-3
D gene: TRBD2
CDR3 DNA: TGCGCCAGCAGCCTAGCGGGTCAGGGAGATACGCAGTATTTT
CDR3 protein: CASSLAGQGDTQYF

V gene: TRBV5-4
clone size: -
J gene: TRBJ2-5
D gene: TRBD2
CDR3 DNA: TGTGCCAGCAGCTTCTGGGGGAGGGCGGACCAAGAGACCCAGTACTTC
CDR3 protein: CASSFWGRADQETQYF

V gene: TRBV7-2
clone size: -
J gene: TRBJ2-5
D gene: TRBD2
CDR3 DNA: TGTGCCAGCACCTTTAGCGGGGAGGAGACCCAGTACTTC
CDR3 protein: CASTFSGEETQYF

V gene: TRBV7-9
clone size: -
J gene: TRBJ1-4
D gene: -
CDR3 DNA: TGTGCCAGCGGGCTCACAGGTTTACATGAAAAACTGTTTTTT
CDR3 protein: CASGLTGLHEKLFF

V gene: TRBV19
clone size: once
J gene: TRBJ2-7
D gene: TRBD2
CDR3 DNA: TGTGCCAGTAGTATAGGCGGGGGGCGCGAGCAGTACTTC
CDR3 protein: CASSIGGGREQYF

V gene: TRBV4-2
clone size: -
J gene: TRBJ2-7
D gene: TRBD1
CDR3 DNA: TGTGCCAGCAGCCAAGGTCCAGGGGGCGCGGAGCAGTACTTC
CDR3 protein: CASSQGPGGAEQYF